This T cell receptor beta chain stems from a study of technical replicates of blood from four donors. Data came from immunoSEQ multiplex PCR; TCRdb stores just in-frame clones and leaves some out. The sample carries 56,000 or so clones, about 94% recorded once. This receptor was taken from a human donor in good health. Some clones in this sample may be carry-over from other donors' samples. The sample was PBMCs.

The CDR3 region has the DNA TGTGCCAGCAGTGACTATTTCACTAGCGGGGACCACAATGAGCAGTTCTTC. Residues: CASSDYFTSGDHNEQFF. J is TRBJ2-1 and V is TRBV6-4; TRBD2 matches at 10 bases. This CDR3 comprises 17 residues. Germline V gene lookup returns CDR1 MRHNA and CDR2 SNTAGT. J lost 5 bases, V lost 1 base, and 8 bases had no gene match.